This T cell receptor (beta chain) was documented in a study of T cell responses to AZD1222 COVID-19 vaccine. Study conclusions and caveats: Clonal diversity was possibly underestimated, and white British individuals and females predominated among donors. Close to half of spike-specific TCRs reportedly recognize unmutated variant regions. CD4 TCRs covered the whole spike, strongest at regions 160-218 and 743-854.

Details on this clone: Its antigen is currently unknown.

The data were produced by immunoSEQ multiplex PCR, yet TCRdb's version contains in-frame clones alone and is incomplete. The table lists tens of thousands of clones, about three quarters of them singletons, with roughly 50% in the top ten. Second-dose timings of about 4 or about 12 weeks were pooled. Sample: peripheral blood, taken 28 days after the second AZD1222 dose. The receptor's source is an adult who received the AZD1222 COVID-19 vaccine.

The chain's CDR3 is CASSAWGWTEAFF. The CDR3 bases are TGTGCCAGCAGTGCTTGGGGCTGGACTGAAGCTTTCTTT. The chain uses TRBV2 and TRBJ1-1; D is possibly TRBD1 (5 bases). CDR3 length: 13 residues. Looked up from germline, CDR1 is SNHLY and CDR2 is FYNNEI. V was pared by 4 bases and J by 5 bases, with 11 bases between.